These 7 T cell receptor delta chains were sequenced from one sample in a study of gamma-delta T cells after stem cell transplantation. TCRdb made new clone calls on the RT-PCR reads using CATT. The sample includes roughly 2,800 delta-chain clones, under 4% of them seen just once. Sequenced material: gamma-delta T cells. All receptors come from a human donor. It is not recorded whose cells these are; they may come from a transplant donor.

Worth noting for this clone: TCRdb's protein for this DNA is that of a much larger clone and differs from the translation at residue 4, likely a read error; the protein shown is the DNA translation. The J gene is TRDJ1, the V gene TRDV2; 12 bases agree with TRDD3. Per the germline V gene, CDR1 is GEAIGNYY and CDR2 is EKD. This CDR3 spans 18 amino acids. J gave up 0 bases and V 5 bases, and 12 bases lay outside the gene matches. In DNA form, the CDR3 reads TGTGCCTGTGGCCCACTGGGGGATACCCTCCCACACACCGATAAACTCATCTTT. Protein: CACGPLGDTLPHTDKLIF.

As to this clone: The translation of this DNA and the TCRdb protein of a much larger clone differ at residue 11, probably owing to a read error; the protein shown here is translated from the DNA. The rearrangement uses TRDV2 and TRDJ1; weak D call: TRDD3 (6 bases). Deletions cut 3 bases from V and 0 bases from J, with 28 bases between. The germline gives CDR1 GEAIGNYY, CDR2 EKD. This CDR3 contains 20 residues. This CDR3 is CACDPVEGWGLSEDTDKLIF. CDR3 nucleotides: TGTGCCTGTGACCCCGTTGAAGGCTGGGGACTCTCCGAGGACACCGATAAACTCATCTTT.

This clone ranks as medium-sized. The V and J genes are TRDV2 and TRDJ1; 11 bases match TRDD3. There are 18 residues in the CDR3. Germline trimming cut 0 bases from V and 0 bases from J; bases unmatched to any gene: 8. Germline V gives CDR1 GEAIGNYY, CDR2 EKD. CDR3 nucleotides: TGTGCCTGTGACACCGTCGGTGGGGGATACGCGTACACCGATAAACTCATCTTT. The encoded protein is CACDTVGGGYAYTDKLIF.

A note on this clone: This DNA's translation and the protein TCRdb lists, from a much larger clone, do not match at residue 10, likely due to a read error; the protein shown is translated from the DNA. V and J are TRDV2 and TRDJ1; TRDD3 matches at 7 bases. J was trimmed by 0 bases and V by 3 bases; bases with no gene match: 15. This CDR3 comprises 18 residues. From germline, CDR1 is GEAIGNYY and CDR2 EKD. The CDR3 region is CACDGVLGTQTYTDKLIF. The CDR3 DNA sequence: TGTGCCTGTGACGGAGTACTGGGGACCCAGACCTACACCGATAAACTCATCTTT.

This clone showed up just a few times. A read error likely explains this, since a far larger clone differs by one base. Other DNA sequences in this specimen translate into the identical CDR3. The CDR3 coding sequence is TGTGCCTGTGACACCGTGTCTGTTGGGGGATACGGTCTATACACCGATAAACTCATCTTT. Its protein product is CACDTVSVGGYGLYTDKLIF. The chain has TRDV2 and TRDJ1; 11 bases are a match to TRDD3. From germline, CDR1 is GEAIGNYY and CDR2 EKD. With 0 bases clipped from V and 0 bases from J, the junction kept 14 bases outside the gene matches. This CDR3 comprises 20 residues.

In this sample, this clone turned up many times. A far larger clone is just one base off, so this is likely a read error. This chain joins TRDV2 and TRDJ1; 10 nucleotides match TRDD3. Per germline, CDR1 GEAIGNYY and CDR2 EKD. This CDR3 region has 21 residues. J lost 3 bases, V lost 1 base, and 22 bases had no gene match. CDR3 nucleotide sequence: TGTGCCTGTGACACTGTGGGGAGTACTGGGGGATCTCGGGTCGAGGCCGATAAACTCATCTTT. Its protein is CACDTVGSTGGSRVEADKLIF.

About this clone itself: This sequence is one base from a far larger clone and is likely a read error. The identical CDR3 is also encoded by other nucleotide sequences in the sample. The chain is built from TRDV2 and TRDJ1, with a tentative D call TRDD3 (5 bases). V lost 3 bases and J lost 0, with 22 bases in between. The CDR3 loop spans 18 amino acids. The germline CDR1 and CDR2 sequences are GEAIGNYY and EKD. The CDR3 coding sequence is TGTGCCTGTGACCCTTTACGAGGGGGGTACGCGTACACCGATAAACTCATCTTT. Translating gives CACDPLRGGYAYTDKLIF.